The 7 T cell receptor beta chains below were found in one sample sequenced in a study of cytomegalovirus exposure and HLA in healthy donors. Vbeta (60) and Jbeta (13) primers were used in the PCR. The assay was immunoSEQ multiplex PCR, and TCRdb's table has in-frame clones only and misses some. The data show 95,000 to 150,000 clones, around four fifths seen once. Specimen: PBMCs. The source is a man younger than 30 in good health and CMV-seropositive.

The V gene is TRBV21-1, the J gene TRBJ2-7; the table's D call TRBD1 went unverified against the DNA. TRBV21-1 is listed as a pseudogene. The CDR3 length is 15 residues. CDR3 DNA sequence: TGTGCCAGCAGCCCGCGTAGGGGGTACTCCTACGAGCAGTACTTC. Translated: CASSPRRGYSYEQYF.

This chain connects TRBV30 to TRBJ2-2; D unclear. Germline V gene lookup returns CDR1 GTSNPN and CDR2 SVGIG (reference sequence). This CDR3 comprises 16 residues. V lost 1 base and J 0 bases, leaving 12 bases between the germline ends. CDR3 protein: CAWSGALVSNTGELFF. CDR3 nucleotides: TGTGCCTGGAGTGGAGCACTGGTTTCGAACACCGGGGAGCTGTTTTTT.

The chain recombines TRBV5-1 with TRBJ2-1; 10 bases are shared with TRBD2. From germline, CDR1 is SGHRS and CDR2 YFSETQ. The CDR3 consists of 15 residues. The V and J ends lost 3 bases and 3 bases, in that order; junction bases with no gene match: 3. DNA of the CDR3: TGCGCCAGCAGCTATACTAGCGGGGTCTACAATGAGCAGTTCTTC. Protein sequence: CASSYTSGVYNEQFF.

The genes are TRBV13 and TRBJ1-3, with 10 bases aligning to TRBD1. The V gene end was trimmed by 5 bases and the J gene end by 2 bases; junction bases not matched to a gene: 3. Looked up from germline, CDR1 is PRHDT and CDR2 is FYEKMQ (reference sequence). This CDR3 spans 15 amino acids. The CDR3 DNA reads TGTGCCAGCAGCCCCGGGACAGGGGCTGGAAACACCATATATTTT. It codes for CASSPGTGAGNTIYF.

The chain uses TRBV19 and TRBJ1-4; no clear D gene. This CDR3 contains 14 residues. V dropped 7 bases and J dropped 4 bases, with 13 bases sitting between them. Germline values: CDR1 LNHDA, CDR2 SQIVND (reference sequence). The CDR3 here is CASNRGTLNEKLFF. CDR3 nucleotides: TGTGCCAGTAATCGAGGTACCCTTAATGAAAAACTGTTTTTT.

The chain is built from TRBV10-1 and TRBJ2-7; possible D gene TRBD1, 5 bases. The CDR3 length is 13 residues. Germline CDR1 is WNHNN and CDR2 is SYGVQD (reference sequence). V lost 3 bases, J lost 3 bases, and 9 bases lay in between. DNA for the CDR3: TGCGCCAGCAGTGAAAGACAGTTCTACGAGCAGTACTTC. Its protein is CASSERQFYEQYF.

This rearrangement joins TRBV29-1 to TRBJ1-5, with 7 positions matching TRBD1. V dropped 5 bases and J dropped 6; count of bases not matched to a gene: 7. The CDR3 covers 13 residues. Germline V lookup: CDR1 SQVTM, CDR2 ANQGSEA. The CDR3 nucleotides are TGCAGCGTTTCTACAGGGGTGGGTCAGCCCCAGCATTTT. This encodes CSVSTGVGQPQHF.